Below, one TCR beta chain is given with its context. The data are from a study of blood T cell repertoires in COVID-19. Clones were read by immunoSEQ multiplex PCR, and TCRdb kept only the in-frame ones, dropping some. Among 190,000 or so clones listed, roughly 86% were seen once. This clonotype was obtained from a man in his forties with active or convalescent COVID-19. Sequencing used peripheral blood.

The CDR3 region is CASSPGGVDYEQYF. In DNA, the CDR3 is TGTGCCAGCAGCCCCGGCGGGGTTGACTACGAGCAGTACTTC. The chain combines TRBV5-8 with TRBJ2-7; D is perhaps TRBD2 (6 bases). Germline V gene sequence: CDR1 SGHTS, CDR2 YDEGEE. Trimming shortened V by 4 bases and J by 3 bases, and 14 bases separated the two germline ends. This CDR3 contains 14 residues. The entire variable domain, with the rest obtained from reference TRBV5-8 and TRBJ2-7, is as follows: EAGVTQSPTHLIKTRGQQATLRCSPISGHTSVYWYQQALGLGLQFLLWYDEGEERNRGNFPPRFSGRQFPNYSSELNVNALELEDSALYLCASSPGGVDYEQYFGPGTRLTVT.